A selection of T cell receptor beta chains follows, all from one sample in a study of response to subunit inactivated influenza vaccine. Via MiXCR, TCRdb re-called the RT-PCR reads, giving one row per CDR3 protein. Among hundreds of thousands of distinct CDR3 sequences listed, about 10% were seen once. Sample: PBMCs from blood, taken about 6 weeks after vaccination. The receptor set was obtained from a man aged 45 to 65 who received an inactivated influenza vaccine. Both conserved end residues are part of each CDR3. D genes are given only for firm matches. Rows give clone size only sometimes, using once, few, many, or a class for an expanded clone.

clone_size	d_call	v_call	j_call	cdr3_nt	cdr3_aa
few	TRBD2	TRBV28	TRBJ2-1	TGTGCCAGCAGCATACACAACCTGCGGGAGGGTTATTACAATGAGCAGTTCTTC	CASSIHNLREGYYNEQFF
few	NA	TRBV11-2	TRBJ2-7	TGTGCCAGCAGCTCCTCGGGGTGGTCCTACGAGCAGTACTTC	CASSSSGWSYEQYF
many	NA	TRBV6-2/TRBV6-3	TRBJ2-3	TGTGCCAGCAGAGAGAGAGATACGCAGTATTTT	CASRERDTQYF
many	NA	TRBV20-1	TRBJ2-5	TGCAGTGCTAGAGATCCCCGCGGGACCAAAGAGACCCAGTACTTC	CSARDPRGTKETQYF
NA	NA	TRBV5-6	TRBJ1-2	TGTGCCAGCAGCTTCCAGGGAACTAACTATGGCTACACCTTC	CASSFQGTNYGYTF
NA	NA	TRBV6-4	TRBJ2-1	TGTGCCAGCAGTGCTGATAGAGGGGGGTACAATGAGCAGTTCTTC	CASSADRGGYNEQFF
many	NA	TRBV29-1	TRBJ2-2	TGCAGCGTTGATTCGAGCGGAGCTAACACCGGGGAGCTGTTTTTT	CSVDSSGANTGELFF
NA	NA	TRBV7-9	TRBJ2-5	TGTGCCAGCAGCCCGCCACCCCGAGAGACCCAGTACTTC	CASSPPPRETQYF
NA	TRBD2	TRBV24-1	TRBJ2-1	TGTGCCACCAGACTAGCGGGAGGCAATGAGCAGTTCTTC	CATRLAGGNEQFF
many	NA	TRBV9	TRBJ2-1	TGTGCCAGCAGCGTAGGTCCCGAGACTAGGTACAATGAGCAGTTCTTC	CASSVGPETRYNEQFF
NA	TRBD2	TRBV14	TRBJ2-1	TGTGCCAGCAGCCAGCAGAGCGGGAGGGCCTACAATGAGCAGTTCTTC	CASSQQSGRAYNEQFF
many	TRBD1	TRBV4-3	TRBJ2-3	TGCGCCAGCAGCCAAGGGACAGGGGAAACAGATACGCAGTATTTT	CASSQGTGETDTQYF
few	TRBD2	TRBV5-5	TRBJ2-5	TGTGCCAGCAGCTTGGCCCCCCTAGCGGGGCGTCAAGAGACCCAGTACTTC	CASSLAPLAGRQETQYF
few	TRBD1	TRBV4-1	TRBJ2-7	TGCGCCAGCAGCTTCCGGGACAGTCGGGAGCAGTACTTC	CASSFRDSREQYF
many	NA	TRBV5-1	TRBJ2-1	TGCGCCAGCAGCTTGGCTCGCCGGGCGGAAAGCTCCTACAATGAGCAGTTCTTC	CASSLARRAESSYNEQFF